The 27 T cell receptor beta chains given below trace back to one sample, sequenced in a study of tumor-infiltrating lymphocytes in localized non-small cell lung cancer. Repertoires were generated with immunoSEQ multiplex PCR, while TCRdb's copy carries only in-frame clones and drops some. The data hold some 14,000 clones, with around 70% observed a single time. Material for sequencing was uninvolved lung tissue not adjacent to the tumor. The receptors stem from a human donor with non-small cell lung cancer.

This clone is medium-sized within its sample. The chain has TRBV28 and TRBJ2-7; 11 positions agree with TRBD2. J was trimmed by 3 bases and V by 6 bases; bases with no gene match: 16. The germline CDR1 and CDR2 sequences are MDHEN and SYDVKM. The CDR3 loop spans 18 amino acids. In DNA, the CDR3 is TGTGCCAGCAGCTCGGGACTAGCGGTCCCTCTCTATGGCTACGAGCAGTACTTC. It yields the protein CASSSGLAVPLYGYEQYF.

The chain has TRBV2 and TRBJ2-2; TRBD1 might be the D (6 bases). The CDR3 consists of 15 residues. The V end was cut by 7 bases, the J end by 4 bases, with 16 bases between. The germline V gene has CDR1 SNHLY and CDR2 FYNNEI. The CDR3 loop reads CASNRGTGLTGELFF. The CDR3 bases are TGTGCCAGCAATAGGGGTACAGGGCTCACCGGGGAGCTGTTTTTT.

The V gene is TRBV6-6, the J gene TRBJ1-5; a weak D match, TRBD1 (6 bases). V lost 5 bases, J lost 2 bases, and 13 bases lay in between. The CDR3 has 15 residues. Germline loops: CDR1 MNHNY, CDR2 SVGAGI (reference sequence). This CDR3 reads CASSRQEGGNQPQHF. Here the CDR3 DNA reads TGTGCCAGCAGTCGACAGGAAGGGGGCAATCAGCCCCAGCATTTT.

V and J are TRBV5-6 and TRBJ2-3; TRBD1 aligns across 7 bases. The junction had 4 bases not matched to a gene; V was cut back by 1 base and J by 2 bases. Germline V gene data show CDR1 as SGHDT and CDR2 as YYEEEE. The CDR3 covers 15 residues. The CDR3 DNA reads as TGTGCCAGCAGCTTGTATGGGACAGCCACAGATACGCAGTATTTT. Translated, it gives CASSLYGTATDTQYF. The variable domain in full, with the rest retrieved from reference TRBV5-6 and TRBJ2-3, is DAGVTQSPTHLIKTRGQQVTLRCSPKSGHDTVSWYQQALGQGPQFIFQYYEEEERQRGNFPDRFSGHQFPNYSSELNVNALLLGDSALYLCASSLYGTATDTQYFGPGTRLTVL.

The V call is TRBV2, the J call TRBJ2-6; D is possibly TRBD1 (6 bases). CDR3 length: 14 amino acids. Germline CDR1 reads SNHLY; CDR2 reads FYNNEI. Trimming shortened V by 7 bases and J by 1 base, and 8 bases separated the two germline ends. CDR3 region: CASTGVSGANVLTF. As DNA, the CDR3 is TGTGCCAGCACAGGGGTATCTGGGGCCAACGTCCTGACTTTC.

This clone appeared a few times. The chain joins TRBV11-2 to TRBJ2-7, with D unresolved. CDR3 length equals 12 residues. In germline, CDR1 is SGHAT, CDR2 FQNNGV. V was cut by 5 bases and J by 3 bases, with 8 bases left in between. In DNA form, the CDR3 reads TGTGCCAGCAGCCCCTCGTACTACGAGCAGTACTTC. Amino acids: CASSPSYYEQYF. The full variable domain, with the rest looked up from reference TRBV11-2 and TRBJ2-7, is EAGVAQSPRYKIIEKRQSVAFWCNPISGHATLYWYQQILGQGPKLLIQFQNNGVVDDSQLPKDRFSAERLKGVDSTLKIQPAKLEDSAVYLCASSPSYYEQYFGPGTRLTVT.

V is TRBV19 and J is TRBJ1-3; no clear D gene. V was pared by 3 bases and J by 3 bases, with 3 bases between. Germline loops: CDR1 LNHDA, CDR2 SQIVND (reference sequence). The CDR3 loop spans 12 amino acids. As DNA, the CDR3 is TGTGCCAGTAGTATGGTTGGAAACACCATATATTTT. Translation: CASSMVGNTIYF. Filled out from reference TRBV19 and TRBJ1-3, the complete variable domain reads DGGITQSPKYLFRKEGQNVTLSCEQNLNHDAMYWYRQDPGQGLRLIYYSQIVNDFQKGDIAEGYSVSREKKESFPLTVTSAQKNPTAFYLCASSMVGNTIYFGEGSWLTVV.

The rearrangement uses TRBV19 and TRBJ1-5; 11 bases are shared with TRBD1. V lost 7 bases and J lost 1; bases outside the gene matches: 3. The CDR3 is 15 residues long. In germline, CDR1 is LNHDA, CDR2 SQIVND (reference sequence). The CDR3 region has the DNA TGTGCCAGTATGGGGGACAGGGGGAGCAATCAGCCCCAGCATTTT. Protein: CASMGDRGSNQPQHF. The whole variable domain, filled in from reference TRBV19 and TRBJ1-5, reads DGGITQSPKYLFRKEGQNVTLSCEQNLNHDAMYWYRQDPGQGLRLIYYSQIVNDFQKGDIAEGYSVSREKKESFPLTVTSAQKNPTAFYLCASMGDRGSNQPQHFGDGTRLSIL.

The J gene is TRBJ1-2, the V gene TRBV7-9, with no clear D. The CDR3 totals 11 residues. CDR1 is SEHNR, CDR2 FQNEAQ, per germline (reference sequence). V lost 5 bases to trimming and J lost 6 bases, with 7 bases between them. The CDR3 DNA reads TGTGCCAGCAGCCCCGTCAATGGCTACACCTTC. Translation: CASSPVNGYTF.

In DNA form, the CDR3 reads TGTGCCAGCAGTTTCCCAACTAGCGGGAAAGGGCAGTACTTC. It encodes CASSFPTSGKGQYF. J is TRBJ2-7 and V is TRBV28, with 10 bases aligning to TRBD2. Looked up from germline, CDR1 is MDHEN and CDR2 is SYDVKM. V was clipped by 3 bases and J by 9 bases; unmatched bases: 8. CDR3 length: 14 residues. Full variable domain (outside the CDR3, taken from reference TRBV28 and TRBJ2-7): DVKVTQSSRYLVKRTGEKVFLECVQDMDHENMFWYRQDPGLGLRLIYFSYDVKMKEKGDIPEGYSVSREKKERFSLILESASTNQTSMYLCASSFPTSGKGQYFGPGTRLTVT.

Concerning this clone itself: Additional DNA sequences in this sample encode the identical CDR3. The CDR3 here is CASSSLTGSYGYTF. The CDR3 coding sequence is TGTGCCAGCAGCTCTCTGACGGGCTCTTATGGCTACACCTTC. This rearrangement joins TRBV13 to TRBJ1-2; D remains unclear. In germline, CDR1 is PRHDT, CDR2 FYEKMQ (reference sequence). V lost 4 bases, J lost 5 bases, and 14 bases lay in between. This CDR3 has 14 residues.

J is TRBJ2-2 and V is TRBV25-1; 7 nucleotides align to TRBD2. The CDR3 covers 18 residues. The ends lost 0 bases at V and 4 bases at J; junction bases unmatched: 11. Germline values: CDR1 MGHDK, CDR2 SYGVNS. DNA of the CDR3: TGTGCCAGCAGTGAATATAAATTTTCTTGGGGGGGCACCGGGGAGCTGTTTTTT. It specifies CASSEYKFSWGGTGELFF.

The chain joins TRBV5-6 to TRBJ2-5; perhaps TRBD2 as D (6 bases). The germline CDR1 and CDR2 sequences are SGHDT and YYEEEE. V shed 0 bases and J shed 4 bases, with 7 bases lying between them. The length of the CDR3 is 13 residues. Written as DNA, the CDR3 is TGTGCCAGCAGCTTGGCCGGGGGAGAGACCCAGTACTTC. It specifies CASSLAGGETQYF.

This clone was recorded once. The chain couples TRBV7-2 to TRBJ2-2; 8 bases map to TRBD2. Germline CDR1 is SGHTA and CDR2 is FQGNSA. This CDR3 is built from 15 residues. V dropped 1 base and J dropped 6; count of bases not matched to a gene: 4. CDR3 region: CASSLVPAGAGELFF. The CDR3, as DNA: TGTGCCAGCAGCTTAGTTCCAGCGGGAGCCGGGGAGCTGTTTTTT.

CDR3 residues: CASSLAGTGNYEQYF. In DNA, the CDR3 is TGTGCCAGCAGCTTAGCCGGGACAGGTAACTACGAGCAGTACTTC. The V gene is TRBV11-2, the J gene TRBJ2-7; TRBD1 aligns across 8 bases. V was pared by 1 base and J by 3 bases, with 5 bases of the junction left unmatched. CDR1 is SGHAT, CDR2 FQNNGV, per germline. This CDR3 has 15 residues. Full variable domain (outside the CDR3, taken from reference TRBV11-2 and TRBJ2-7): EAGVAQSPRYKIIEKRQSVAFWCNPISGHATLYWYQQILGQGPKLLIQFQNNGVVDDSQLPKDRFSAERLKGVDSTLKIQPAKLEDSAVYLCASSLAGTGNYEQYFGPGTRLTVT.

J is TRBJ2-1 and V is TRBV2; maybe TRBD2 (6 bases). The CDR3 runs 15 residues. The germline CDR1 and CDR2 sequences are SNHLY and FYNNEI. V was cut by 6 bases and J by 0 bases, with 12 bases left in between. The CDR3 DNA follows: TGTGCCAGCAGGGACTACCCGAGCTCCTACAATGAGCAGTTCTTC. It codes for CASRDYPSSYNEQFF.

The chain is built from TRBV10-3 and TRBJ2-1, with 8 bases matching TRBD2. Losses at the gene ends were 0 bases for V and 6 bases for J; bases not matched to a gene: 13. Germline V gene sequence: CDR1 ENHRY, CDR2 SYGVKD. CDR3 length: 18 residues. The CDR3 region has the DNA TGTGCCATCAGTGAGTCTTACGGTACAGCGGGAGCTGGCAATGAGCAGTTCTTC. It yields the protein CAISESYGTAGAGNEQFF.

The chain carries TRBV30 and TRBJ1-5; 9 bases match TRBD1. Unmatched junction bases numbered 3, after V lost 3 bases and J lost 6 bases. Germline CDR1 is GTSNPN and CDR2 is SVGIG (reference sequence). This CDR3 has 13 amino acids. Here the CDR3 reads CAWRGQGFQPQHF. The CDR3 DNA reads TGTGCCTGGAGGGGACAGGGATTTCAGCCCCAGCATTTT.

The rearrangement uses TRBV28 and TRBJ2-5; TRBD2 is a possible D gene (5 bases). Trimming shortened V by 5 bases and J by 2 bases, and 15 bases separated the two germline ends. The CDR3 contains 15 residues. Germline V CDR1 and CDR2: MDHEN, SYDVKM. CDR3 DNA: TGTGCCAGCAGTCCCCTACGAGGGAATCAAGAGACCCAGTACTTC. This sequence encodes CASSPLRGNQETQYF.

The CDR3 reads CASREQAEGGEQYF. The CDR3 region has the DNA TGTGCCAGCAGAGAGCAAGCGGAGGGTGGCGAGCAGTACTTC. The chain employs TRBV28 and TRBJ2-7; D is perhaps TRBD2 (6 bases). Germline loops: CDR1 MDHEN, CDR2 SYDVKM. The CDR3 contains 14 residues. Trimming pared 6 bases from V and 6 bases from J, leaving 18 bases between.

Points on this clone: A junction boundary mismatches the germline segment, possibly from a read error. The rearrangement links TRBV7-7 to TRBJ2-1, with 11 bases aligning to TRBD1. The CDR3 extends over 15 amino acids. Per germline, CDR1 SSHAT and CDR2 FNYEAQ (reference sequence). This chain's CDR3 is CASSKDRGLWNEQFF. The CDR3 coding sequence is TGTGCTAGCAGCAAGGACAGGGGGCTGTGGAATGAGCAGTTCTTC.

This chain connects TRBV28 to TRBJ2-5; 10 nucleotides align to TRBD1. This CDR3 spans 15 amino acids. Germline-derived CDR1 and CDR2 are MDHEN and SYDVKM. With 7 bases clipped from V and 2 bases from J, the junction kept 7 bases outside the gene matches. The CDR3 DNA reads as TGTGCCAGCAACACTGAGGACAGGGGGCAAGAGACCCAGTACTTC. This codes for CASNTEDRGQETQYF.

The CDR3 DNA reads TGTGCCAGCAGTGCTGTGGGGGGTGGATATGGCTACACCTTC. Its protein is CASSAVGGGYGYTF. This chain joins TRBV2 and TRBJ1-2, with D possibly matching TRBD1 (5 bases). CDR3 length: 14 residues. Trimming left V 4 bases short and J 5 bases short, with 14 bases between. Germline V gene lookup returns CDR1 SNHLY and CDR2 FYNNEI.

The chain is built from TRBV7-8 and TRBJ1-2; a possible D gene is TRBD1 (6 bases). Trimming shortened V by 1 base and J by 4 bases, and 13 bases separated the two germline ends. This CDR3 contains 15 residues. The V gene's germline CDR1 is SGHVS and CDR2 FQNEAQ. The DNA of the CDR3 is TGTGCCAGCAGCTTAGGTCGGGGGGCGAGCTATGGCTACACCTTC. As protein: CASSLGRGASYGYTF.

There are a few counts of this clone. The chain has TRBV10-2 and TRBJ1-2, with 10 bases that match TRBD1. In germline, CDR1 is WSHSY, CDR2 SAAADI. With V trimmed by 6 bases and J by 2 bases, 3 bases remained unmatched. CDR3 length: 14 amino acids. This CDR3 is CASRSGQGNYGYTF. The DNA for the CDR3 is TGCGCCAGCAGATCGGGACAGGGGAACTATGGCTACACCTTC.

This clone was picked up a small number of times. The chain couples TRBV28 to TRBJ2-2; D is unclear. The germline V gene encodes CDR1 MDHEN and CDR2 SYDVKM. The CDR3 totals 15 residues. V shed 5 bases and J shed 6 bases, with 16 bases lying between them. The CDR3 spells CASSKITLSAGELFF. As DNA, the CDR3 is TGTGCCAGCAGTAAAATTACCCTTTCCGCCGGGGAGCTGTTTTTT.

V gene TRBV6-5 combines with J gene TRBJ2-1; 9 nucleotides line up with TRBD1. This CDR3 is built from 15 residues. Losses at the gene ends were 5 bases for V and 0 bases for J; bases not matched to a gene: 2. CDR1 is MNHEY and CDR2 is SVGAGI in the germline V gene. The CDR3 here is CASSGQGYSYNEQFF. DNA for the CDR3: TGTGCCAGCAGTGGACAGGGGTACTCCTACAATGAGCAGTTCTTC.